A selection of T cell receptor beta chains follows, all from one sample in a study of cytomegalovirus exposure and HLA in healthy donors. Only in-frame clones appear in the TCRdb table, and some are missing; sequencing was by immunoSEQ multiplex PCR. The repertoire holds 110,000 to 150,000 clones, with less than 10% as singletons. The sequencing input was PBMCs. The receptors originated from a man in his fifties or sixties in good health and CMV-seronegative. The CDR3 runs from the conserved cysteine through the conserved F or W. A D gene is named only where the DNA matches it firmly. Clone sizes are given selectively: once, few, many, or a class where the clone is expanded.

TRBD1	few	TRBJ1-1	TRBV19	CASRHPGQMNTEAFF	TGTGCCAGTAGGCATCCGGGACAGATGAACACTGAAGCTTTCTTT
-	-	TRBJ1-6	TRBV30	CAWSVSGVGSPLHF	TGTGCCTGGAGTGTATCAGGGGTAGGCTCACCCCTCCACTTT
TRBD1	few	TRBJ1-5	TRBV4-2	CASSRDLDRGNQPQHF	TGTGCCAGCAGCCGCGACTTGGACAGGGGCAATCAGCCCCAGCATTTT
TRBD1	-	TRBJ1-1	TRBV18	CASSSGTANTEAFF	TGTGCCAGCTCATCAGGGACAGCAAACACTGAAGCTTTCTTT
TRBD1	-	TRBJ2-7	TRBV4-1	CASRGTGHSYEQYF	TGCGCCAGCAGGGGGACAGGGCACTCCTACGAGCAGTACTTC
-	few	TRBJ1-2	TRBV27	CASSSDRGYAYGYTF	TGTGCCAGCAGTTCGGACAGAGGATATGCCTATGGCTACACCTTC
-	few	TRBJ2-7	TRBV6-5	CASSPRDGHYEQYF	TGTGCCAGCAGCCCGCGGGACGGACACTACGAGCAGTACTTC
TRBD1	-	TRBJ2-3	TRBV6-5	CASRSGQGTDTQYF	TGTGCCAGCAGGTCGGGACAGGGAACAGATACGCAGTATTTT
TRBD1	many	TRBJ2-1	TRBV14	CASSQDRDRHYNEQFF	TGTGCCAGCAGCCAAGATAGGGACAGACACTACAATGAGCAGTTCTTC
TRBD2	few	TRBJ2-7	TRBV19	CASTRASGLEQYF	TGTGCCAGTACTCGGGCTAGCGGGTTGGAGCAGTACTTC